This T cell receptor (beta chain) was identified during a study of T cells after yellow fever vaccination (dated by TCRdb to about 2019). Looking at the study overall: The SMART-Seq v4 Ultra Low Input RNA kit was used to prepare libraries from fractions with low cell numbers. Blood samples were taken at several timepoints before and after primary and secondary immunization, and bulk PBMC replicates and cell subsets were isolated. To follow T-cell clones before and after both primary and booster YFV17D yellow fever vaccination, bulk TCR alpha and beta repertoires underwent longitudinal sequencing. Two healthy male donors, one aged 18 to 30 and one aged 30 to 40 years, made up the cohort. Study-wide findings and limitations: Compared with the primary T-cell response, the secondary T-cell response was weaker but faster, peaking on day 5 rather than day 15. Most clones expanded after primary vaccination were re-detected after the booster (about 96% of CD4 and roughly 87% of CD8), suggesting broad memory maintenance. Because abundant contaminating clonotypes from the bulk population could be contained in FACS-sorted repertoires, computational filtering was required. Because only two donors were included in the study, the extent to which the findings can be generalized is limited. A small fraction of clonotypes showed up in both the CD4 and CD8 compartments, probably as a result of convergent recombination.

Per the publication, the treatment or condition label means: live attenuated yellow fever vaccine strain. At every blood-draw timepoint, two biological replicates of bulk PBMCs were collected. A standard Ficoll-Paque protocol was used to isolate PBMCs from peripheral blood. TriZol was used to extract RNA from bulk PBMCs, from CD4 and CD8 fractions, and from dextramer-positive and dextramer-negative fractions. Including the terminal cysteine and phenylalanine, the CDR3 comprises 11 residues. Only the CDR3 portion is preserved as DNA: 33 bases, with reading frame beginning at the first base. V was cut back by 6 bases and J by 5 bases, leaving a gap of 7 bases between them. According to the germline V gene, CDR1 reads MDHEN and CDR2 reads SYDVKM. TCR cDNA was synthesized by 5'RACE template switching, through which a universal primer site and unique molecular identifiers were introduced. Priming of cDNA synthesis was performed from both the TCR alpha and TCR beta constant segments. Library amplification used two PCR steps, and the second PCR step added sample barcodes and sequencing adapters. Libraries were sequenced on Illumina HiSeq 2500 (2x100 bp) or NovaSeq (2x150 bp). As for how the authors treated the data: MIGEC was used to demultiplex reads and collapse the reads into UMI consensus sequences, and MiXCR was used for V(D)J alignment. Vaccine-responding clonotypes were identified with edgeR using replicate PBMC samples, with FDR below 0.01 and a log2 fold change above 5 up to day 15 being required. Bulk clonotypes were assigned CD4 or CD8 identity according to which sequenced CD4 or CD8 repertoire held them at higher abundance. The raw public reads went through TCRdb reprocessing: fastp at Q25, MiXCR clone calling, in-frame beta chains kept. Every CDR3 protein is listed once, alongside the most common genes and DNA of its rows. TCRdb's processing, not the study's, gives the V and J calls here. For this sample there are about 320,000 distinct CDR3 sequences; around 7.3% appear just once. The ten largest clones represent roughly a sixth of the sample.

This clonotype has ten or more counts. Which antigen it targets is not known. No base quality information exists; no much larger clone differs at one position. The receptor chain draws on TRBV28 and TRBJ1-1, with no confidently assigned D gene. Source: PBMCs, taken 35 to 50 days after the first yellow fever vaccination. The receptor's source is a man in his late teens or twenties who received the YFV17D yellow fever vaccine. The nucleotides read TGTGCCAGCAGGGAGGGTACTGAAGCTTTCTTT. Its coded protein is CASREGTEAFF.